These 18 T cell receptor beta chains were sequenced from one sample in a study of blood T cell repertoires in COVID-19. Sequencing used immunoSEQ multiplex PCR; TCRdb keeps in-frame clones, though not all of them. The sample includes tens of thousands of clones, 90% of them seen just once. Sequenced sample: peripheral blood. All receptors derive from a middle-aged woman with active COVID-19.

This chain joins TRBV30 and TRBJ1-2, with TRBD1 as a possible D gene (6 bases). The V gene lost 2 bases and the J gene lost 3 bases, with 16 bases spanning the gap. This CDR3 region has 15 residues. Germline-derived CDR1 and CDR2 are GTSNPN and SVGIG (reference sequence). The CDR3 sequence: CAWSRNGQSYYGYTF. CDR3 nucleotide sequence: TGTGCCTGGAGTCGGAATGGACAGTCCTACTATGGCTACACCTTC.

This chain uses TRBV27 with TRBJ1-1, with a weak D call TRBD1 (6 bases). Germline-derived CDR1 and CDR2 are MNHEY and SMNVEV (reference sequence). Trimming pared 6 bases from V and 3 bases from J, leaving 14 bases between. This CDR3 contains 14 residues. CDR3 nucleotides: TGTGCCAGCAGATTAGGGGGAGGGGACACTGAAGCTTTCTTT. Amino acid sequence: CASRLGGGDTEAFF.

The chain employs TRBV18 and TRBJ1-3; 9 bases line up with TRBD1. CDR1 is KGHSH, CDR2 LQKENI, per germline. V lost 2 bases to trimming and J lost 3 bases; unmatched junction nucleotides: 8. The CDR3 runs 17 residues. DNA for the CDR3: TGTGCCAGCTCACCATCACCGGGACAGGGATTTGGAAACACCATATATTTT. Amino acids: CASSPSPGQGFGNTIYF. Filled out from reference TRBV18 and TRBJ1-3, the complete variable domain reads NAGVMQNPRHLVRRRGQEARLRCSPMKGHSHVYWYRQLPEEGLKFMVYLQKENIIDESGMPKERFSAEFPKEGPSILRIQQVVRGDSAAYFCASSPSPGQGFGNTIYFGEGSWLTVV.

V gene TRBV28 combines with J gene TRBJ1-2; 12 bases fit TRBD1. Losses at the gene ends were 5 bases for V and 7 bases for J; bases not matched to a gene: 2. The CDR3 loop spans 13 amino acids. CDR1 MDHEN and CDR2 SYDVKM come from the germline V gene. CDR3 nucleotides: TGTGCCAGCAGTAGGGACAGGGGGCTTGGCTACACCTTC. This codes for CASSRDRGLGYTF.

The V call is TRBV5-4, the J call TRBJ1-1; D remains ambiguous. CDR3 length: 13 residues. V was shortened by 0 bases and J by 7 bases, with 10 bases between the two germline ends. Germline CDR1 reads SGHNT; CDR2 reads YYREEE (reference sequence). CDR3 sequence reads: CASSLAGGGEAFF. The CDR3 DNA reads TGTGCCAGCAGCTTGGCCGGTGGAGGTGAAGCTTTCTTT. The full variable domain, in which reference TRBV5-4 and TRBJ1-1 provide the parts outside the CDR3, is ETGVTQSPTHLIKTRGQQVTLRCSSQSGHNTVSWYQQALGQGPQFIFQYYREEENGRGNFPPRFSGLQFPNYSSELNVNALELDDSALYLCASSLAGGGEAFFGQGTRLTVV.

V is TRBV14 and J is TRBJ1-2, with TRBD1 matching 7 bases. CDR1 is SGHDN, CDR2 FVKESK, per germline. V was clipped by 4 bases and J by 8 bases; unmatched bases: 16. The CDR3 runs 16 residues. CDR3 nucleotide sequence: TGTGCCAGCAGCCGAAACAACATAAGGGGGCAGAGCGGCTACACCTTC. It specifies CASSRNNIRGQSGYTF.

The gene calls are TRBV9 and TRBJ2-1, with 9 bases aligning to TRBD1. This CDR3 has 16 amino acids. Trimming at V came to 7 bases and at J to 4 bases, leaving 12 bases not matched to a gene. Germline CDR1 SGDLS, CDR2 YYNGEE. In DNA form, the CDR3 reads TGTGCCAGCTCCCAATTTACAGGGGGCCGGTACAATGAGCAGTTCTTC. It specifies CASSQFTGGRYNEQFF.

This clone was seen a handful of times. The chain carries TRBV10-3 and TRBJ2-5; a weak D match, TRBD2 (6 bases). CDR3 size: 14 residues. Germline CDR1 reads ENHRY; CDR2 reads SYGVKD. Trimming removed 10 bases from V and 5 bases from J, with 20 bases in between. Here the CDR3 reads CATQGDSQSETQYF. As DNA, the CDR3 is TGTGCCACCCAAGGGGACTCCCAATCGGAGACCCAGTACTTC.

V usage is TRBV5-1 and J usage is TRBJ1-1; tentative D call: TRBD1 (6 bases). Looked up from germline, CDR1 is SGHRS and CDR2 is YFSETQ. This CDR3 is 13 amino acids long. V lost 4 bases and J 1 base, leaving 8 bases between the germline ends. The DNA for the CDR3 is TGCGCCAGCAGCGAACAGGGGAACACTGAAGCTTTCTTT. Protein sequence: CASSEQGNTEAFF.

This rearrangement joins TRBV5-6 to TRBJ2-1; D possibly corresponds to TRBD1 (5 bases). Germline CDR1 SGHDT, CDR2 YYEEEE. This CDR3 is built from 14 residues. Trimming removed 3 bases at V and 9 bases at J, with 16 bases between. DNA for the CDR3: TGTGCCAGCAGCTGGGTTACAGGTTCGGGTGAGCAGTTCTTC. Residues: CASSWVTGSGEQFF.

The gene calls are TRBV9 and TRBJ2-5, with 11 bases fitting TRBD2. Trimming cost V 2 bases and J 1 base; bases outside gene matches: 1. CDR3 length equals 15 residues. The germline CDR1 and CDR2 sequences are SGDLS and YYNGEE. In DNA form, the CDR3 reads TGTGCCAGCAGCGTTAGCGGGGGGGCCCAAGAGACCCAGTACTTC. Amino acid sequence: CASSVSGGAQETQYF.

DNA of the CDR3: TGTGCCAGCAGCTTAGAAACAGGGAGAGGCTCTGGGGCCAACGTCCTGACTTTC. Translated: CASSLETGRGSGANVLTF. The chain is built from TRBV7-9 and TRBJ2-6, with a weak D call TRBD1 (6 bases). V was clipped by 1 base and J by 0 bases, with 13 bases between them. Germline CDR1 is SEHNR and CDR2 is FQNEAQ (reference sequence). The CDR3 runs to 18 residues.

This chain joins TRBV7-9 and TRBJ1-6, with 10 bases that match TRBD1. Germline V gene lookup returns CDR1 SEHNR and CDR2 FQNEAQ (reference sequence). This CDR3 has 15 residues. V lost 4 bases, J lost 7 bases, and 4 bases stayed unmatched. The CDR3 DNA sequence: TGTGCCAGCAGCTCGGGACAGGGGACCAATTCACCCCTCCACTTT. Translation gives CASSSGQGTNSPLHF.

This chain links TRBV11-2 with TRBJ2-2; tentatively, D is TRBD1 (7 bases). V was pared by 8 bases and J by 3 bases, with 22 bases between. The length of the CDR3 is 17 residues. Germline-derived CDR1 and CDR2 are SGHAT and FQNNGV. The CDR3 here is CASAAAGGNLDTGELFF. CDR3 coding DNA: TGTGCCAGCGCCGCCGCAGGGGGGAATTTGGACACCGGGGAGCTGTTTTTT.

The CDR3 loop reads CASSSVSGYGYEQYF. The CDR3 DNA reads as TGTGCCAGCAGTTCCGTCTCAGGGTACGGGTACGAGCAGTACTTC. The chain uses TRBV28 and TRBJ2-7; possibly TRBD1 for D (5 bases). The germline V gene encodes CDR1 MDHEN and CDR2 SYDVKM. The CDR3 extends over 15 amino acids. Trimming removed 4 bases at V and 4 bases at J, with 17 bases between.

Only one count was recorded for this clone. The V call is TRBV19, the J call TRBJ2-1; 13 bases fit TRBD2. Germline lookup yields CDR1 LNHDA and CDR2 SQIVND (reference sequence). V dropped 5 bases and J dropped 7; count of bases not matched to a gene: 5. The CDR3 is 15 residues long. CDR3 DNA: TGTGCCAGTAGTCCTACTAGCGGGGGGGCAAATGAGCAGTTCTTC. It is translated as CASSPTSGGANEQFF.

The CDR3 bases are TGTGCCAGCAGCTTATTGTCTAGCGAGGTCCAAGAGACCCAGTACTTC. It encodes CASSLLSSEVQETQYF. The genes are TRBV5-6 and TRBJ2-5, with a possible D match to TRBD2 (6 bases). Deletions cut 2 bases from V and 1 base from J, with 15 bases between. Germline loops: CDR1 SGHDT, CDR2 YYEEEE. This CDR3 region has 16 residues.

In this sample, this clone turned up a few times. The J gene is TRBJ1-1, the V gene TRBV2; 8 bases line up with TRBD1. Trimming removed 7 bases from V and 3 bases from J; junction bases left unmatched: 4. The CDR3 extends over 13 amino acids. CDR1 and CDR2 (germline): SNHLY, FYNNEI. The CDR3 DNA sequence: TGTGCCAGCAACAGGGGGGGGTACACTGAAGCTTTCTTT. Translated, it gives CASNRGGYTEAFF.